Following are 18 T cell receptor beta chains from one sample sequenced in a study of shared clonotypes between healthy human individuals. The table came from immunoSEQ multiplex PCR; TCRdb's copy has only in-frame clones and leaves some out. The sample carries about 320,000 clones, about nine tenths recorded once. Sequenced material: memory CD8+ T cells sorted from blood. Subset described: CD45RO+ cells pooled with CCR7-negative TemRA cells. The receptors shown here come from a man between 18 and 29 years old in good health.

J is TRBJ2-7 and V is TRBV27, with TRBD2 identical over 8 bases. Germline V gene sequence: CDR1 MNHEY, CDR2 SMNVEV (reference sequence). Trimming at V came to 0 bases and at J to 3 bases, leaving 7 bases not matched to a gene. The CDR3 consists of 16 residues. The CDR3 coding sequence is TGTGCCAGCAGTTTATCGACATCGGGACTAGGCTACGAGCAGTACTTC. Amino acids: CASSLSTSGLGYEQYF.

J is TRBJ2-1 and V is TRBV4-3, with D possibly matching TRBD2 (6 bases). The V end lost 2 bases, the J end lost 0 bases, and 17 bases lay between the germline ends. Germline V CDR1 and CDR2: LGHNA, YSLEER. The CDR3 loop spans 18 amino acids. Written as DNA, the CDR3 is TGCGCCAGCAGCCAAAAAGGTCTAGCGAGGGGCTCCTACAATGAGCAGTTCTTC. Translated: CASSQKGLARGSYNEQFF.

In the case of this clone: Other DNA sequences in this specimen translate into the identical CDR3. This rearrangement joins TRBV7-9 to TRBJ2-7; 7 bases are a match to TRBD1. J gave up 4 bases and V 5 bases, and 5 bases lay outside the gene matches. Germline V gene sequence: CDR1 SEHNR, CDR2 FQNEAQ (reference sequence). The CDR3 has 13 residues. This CDR3 is CASSLGTVYEQYF. CDR3 in DNA: TGTGCCAGCAGCCTAGGGACAGTATACGAGCAGTACTTC.

DNA for the CDR3: TGTGCCAGCAGCTTGGACAGGGATGCTGGCTACACCTTC. Amino acids: CASSLDRDAGYTF. The chain employs TRBV5-4 and TRBJ1-2, with D possibly being TRBD1 (6 bases). Trimming removed 0 bases at V and 7 bases at J, with 10 bases between. The germline CDR1 and CDR2 sequences are SGHNT and YYREEE (reference sequence). The CDR3 covers 13 residues.

The CDR3 DNA sequence: TGTGCCAGCAGTGAATCAGAGGGGAACACTGAAGCTTTCTTT. It yields the protein CASSESEGNTEAFF. The J gene is TRBJ1-1, the V gene TRBV25-1; D is unresolved. V lost 1 base, J lost 1 base, and 7 bases lay in between. The CDR3 length is 14 residues. Germline values: CDR1 MGHDK, CDR2 SYGVNS.

V usage is TRBV6-5 and J usage is TRBJ2-1; D unresolved. Germline V gene sequence: CDR1 MNHEY, CDR2 SVGAGI. The CDR3 has 15 residues. V gave up 5 bases and J gave up 7 bases, with 18 bases separating them. Here the CDR3 DNA reads TGTGCCAGCAGTCCCCGGGCTGGGAACAGAAATGAGCAGTTCTTC. It encodes CASSPRAGNRNEQFF.

The rearrangement joins TRBV2 to TRBJ1-2, with TRBD1 identical over 9 bases. Looked up from germline, CDR1 is SNHLY and CDR2 is FYNNEI. J was trimmed by 4 bases and V by 2 bases; bases with no gene match: 11. The CDR3 totals 17 residues. The CDR3 sequence is CASSESLTGGKGYGYTF. CDR3 bases: TGTGCCAGCAGTGAAAGCCTCACAGGGGGCAAGGGCTATGGCTACACCTTC.

The chain is built from TRBV7-9 and TRBJ2-5; a possible D gene is TRBD2 (7 bases). V was cut by 2 bases and J by 5 bases, with 12 bases left in between. Germline loops: CDR1 SEHNR, CDR2 FQNEAQ (reference sequence). The CDR3 contains 14 residues. CDR3 DNA: TGTGCCAGCAGCTTATCCGGGGGGCGGGAGACCCAGTACTTC. It translates to CASSLSGGRETQYF. Together with reference TRBV7-9 and TRBJ2-5, the CDR3 gives the full variable domain: DTGVSQNPRHKITKRGQNVTFRCDPISEHNRLYWYRQTLGQGPEFLTYFQNEAQLEKSRLLSDRFSAERPKGSFSTLEIQRTEQGDSAMYLCASSLSGGRETQYFGPGTRLLVL.

V usage is TRBV6-1 and J usage is TRBJ1-3; D not resolved. CDR3 length: 14 amino acids. V dropped 2 bases and J dropped 8 bases, with 13 bases sitting between them. Germline values: CDR1 MNHNS, CDR2 SASEGT. Here the CDR3 reads CASSESTRIDTIYF. CDR3 bases: TGTGCCAGCAGTGAATCTACCCGGATCGACACCATATATTTT.

Only one count was recorded for this clone. The gene calls are TRBV4-1 and TRBJ2-5, with a tentative D call TRBD1 (6 bases). The V and J ends lost 0 bases and 2 bases respectively, with 19 bases between them. Germline lookup yields CDR1 MGHRA and CDR2 YSYEKL. This CDR3 is built from 18 residues. The CDR3 DNA reads TGCGCCAGCAGCCAAGAATTTAAGGGGGAAGGGAGTCAAGAGACCCAGTACTTC. It is translated as CASSQEFKGEGSQETQYF.

The rearrangement uses TRBV13 and TRBJ2-7; D not resolved. Germline V gene sequence: CDR1 PRHDT, CDR2 FYEKMQ (reference sequence). With 6 bases removed from V and 3 bases from J, the gap between germline ends came to 12 bases. This CDR3 region has 13 residues. The chain's CDR3 is CASSPPYGYEQYF. The CDR3 nucleotides read TGTGCCAGCAGTCCCCCCTACGGCTACGAGCAGTACTTC.

The V call is TRBV29-1, the J call TRBJ1-2; no firm D call. V was clipped by 5 bases and J by 0 bases, with 4 bases between them. From germline, CDR1 is SQVTM and CDR2 ANQGSEA. This CDR3 region has 11 residues. CDR3 nucleotide sequence: TGCAGCGTTACAGCTAACTATGGCTACACCTTC. As protein: CSVTANYGYTF.

The count of this clone is one. The chain links TRBV18 to TRBJ2-7; unclear D gene. Per germline, CDR1 KGHSH and CDR2 LQKENI. The CDR3 length is 16 residues. V lost 4 bases and J 0 bases, leaving 16 bases between the germline ends. As DNA, the CDR3 is TGTGCCAGCTCACGGTCGTGGGTTCACGGCTCCTACGAGCAGTACTTC. It yields the protein CASSRSWVHGSYEQYF.

The rearrangement uses TRBV9 and TRBJ2-3; TRBD1 matches at 9 bases. CDR1 SGDLS and CDR2 YYNGEE come from the germline V gene. This CDR3 comprises 15 residues. Losses at the gene ends were 3 bases for V and 0 bases for J; bases not matched to a gene: 2. CDR3 sequence reads: CASSEQGASTDTQYF. The CDR3 DNA is TGTGCCAGCAGCGAACAGGGGGCGAGCACAGATACGCAGTATTTT.

This rearrangement joins TRBV2 to TRBJ2-6; D remains unclear. The CDR3 loop spans 15 amino acids. Trimming removed 2 bases from V and 2 bases from J, with 7 bases in between. Germline V gene lookup returns CDR1 SNHLY and CDR2 FYNNEI. The DNA for the CDR3 is TGTGCCAGCAGTGAAAAAGGGCCTGGGGCCAACGTCCTGACTTTC. It encodes CASSEKGPGANVLTF.

This chain links TRBV2 with TRBJ1-1; D call uncertain. Germline-derived CDR1 and CDR2 are SNHLY and FYNNEI. The CDR3 sequence is 14 residues long. Trimming removed 5 bases from V and 0 bases from J, with 10 bases in between. For the CDR3, the DNA is TGTGCCAGCAGTTCACTTATAATGAACACTGAAGCTTTCTTT. This encodes CASSSLIMNTEAFF.

The CDR3 DNA reads TGTGCCTGGAGTGCACTGGGGGGGGCCGGTCAGCCCCAGCATTTT. Translating gives CAWSALGGAGQPQHF. The chain is built from TRBV30 and TRBJ1-5; D is possibly TRBD1 (6 bases). Germline CDR1 reads GTSNPN; CDR2 reads SVGIG (reference sequence). There are 15 residues in the CDR3. V lost 1 base and J lost 6, with 16 bases in between.

The rearrangement uses TRBV27 and TRBJ2-1, with D uncertain. CDR1 is MNHEY and CDR2 is SMNVEV in the germline V gene (reference sequence). With 0 bases removed from V and 0 bases from J, the gap between germline ends came to 9 bases. The CDR3 length is 16 residues. Here the CDR3 DNA reads TGTGCCAGCAGTTTATCAGGGCCGAGCTCCTACAATGAGCAGTTCTTC. Its protein is CASSLSGPSSYNEQFF.